The 14 T cell receptor beta chains listed next were all sequenced from one sample in a study of cytomegalovirus exposure and HLA in healthy donors (dated by TCRdb to 2015 to 2018). The library was obtained by the immunoSEQ multiplex PCR assay. For the multiplex PCR, a mixture combining 60 forward primers for TCR Vbeta segments and 13 reverse primers for TCR Jbeta segments was used. This is the immuneACCESS table as TCRdb keeps it, with only in-frame sequences that have V and J called. A part of the clones is gone; compared with another copy, unresolved V genes explain less than half, and the rest is unexplained. The sample table contains around 130,000 clones; only one count was recorded for around 72% of them. The ten largest account for about 1.5% of the sample. Sequencing input: PBMCs. These receptor sequences come from a woman younger than 30 in good health and CMV-seronegative.

The table lists this clone with a count of one. The rearrangement uses TRBV10-3 and TRBJ1-4; D unresolved. V lost 11 bases and J lost 10, with 20 bases in between. Germline V gives CDR1 ENHRY, CDR2 SYGVKD. This CDR3 has 13 amino acids. DNA of the CDR3: TGTGCCTCTTCCTCGGAGGGTGAGGGAAAACTGTTTTTT. Protein sequence: CASSSEGEGKLFF.

This chain links TRBV30 with TRBJ2-5, with D perhaps TRBD2 (6 bases). CDR1 is GTSNPN, CDR2 SVGIG, per germline (reference sequence). The CDR3 covers 13 residues. Between the trimmed V and J ends, which lost 3 bases and 5 bases, there was a span of 13 bases. CDR3 region: CAWRGTGTETQYF. In nucleotides, the CDR3 is TGTGCCTGGAGGGGGACTGGGACGGAGACCCAGTACTTC.

This chain joins TRBV27 and TRBJ1-5; D gene uncertain. Germline-derived CDR1 and CDR2 are MNHEY and SMNVEV (reference sequence). Trimming left V 2 bases short and J 4 bases short, with 15 bases between. The CDR3 is 16 amino acids. This CDR3 reads CASSLTPKAVNQPQHF. CDR3 sequence (DNA): TGTGCCAGCAGTTTAACTCCAAAGGCGGTTAATCAGCCCCAGCATTTT.

CDR3 in amino acids: CASSIVNSNQPQHF. In nucleotides, the CDR3 is TGTGCCAGTAGTATTGTCAATAGCAATCAGCCCCAGCATTTT. J is TRBJ1-5 and V is TRBV19; no clear D gene. The CDR3 runs 14 residues. The V gene lost 3 bases and the J gene lost 0 bases, with 6 bases spanning the gap. Germline V CDR1 and CDR2: LNHDA, SQIVND (reference sequence).

The rearrangement uses TRBV30 and TRBJ1-1; 7 bases line up with TRBD1. This CDR3 region has 16 residues. Trimming cost V 4 bases and J 0 bases; bases outside gene matches: 11. From germline, CDR1 is GTSNPN and CDR2 SVGIG (reference sequence). CDR3 sequence reads: CAWKGQRRLVNTEAFF. The CDR3 DNA sequence: TGTGCCTGGAAGGGACAGAGGAGGTTGGTGAACACTGAAGCTTTCTTT.

The CDR3 region is CASSRQGLTDTQYF. As DNA, the CDR3 is TGTGCCAGCAGCCGACAGGGGCTCACAGATACGCAGTATTTT. This chain connects TRBV6-5 to TRBJ2-3; TRBD1 agrees at 8 bases. The CDR3 contains 14 residues. Losses at the gene ends were 6 bases for V and 2 bases for J; bases not matched to a gene: 4. Germline V gene lookup returns CDR1 MNHEY and CDR2 SVGAGI.

The chain uses TRBV5-6 and TRBJ2-3; 9 bases line up with TRBD2. V trimming: 4 bases; J trimming: 1 base; junction bases outside the gene matches: 10. This CDR3 contains 17 residues. In germline, CDR1 is SGHDT, CDR2 YYEEEE. CDR3 coding DNA: TGTGCCAGCAGCACGCTCCTAGCGGGGATCCGCACAGATACGCAGTATTTT. It encodes CASSTLLAGIRTDTQYF.

The chain employs TRBV5-1 and TRBJ2-5; tentatively, D is TRBD1 (6 bases). The length of the CDR3 is 15 residues. The V gene's germline CDR1 is SGHRS and CDR2 YFSETQ. The V end was cut by 4 bases, the J end by 2 bases, with 15 bases between. The CDR3 sequence is CASSVTGNSQETQYF. CDR3 nucleotide sequence: TGCGCCAGCAGCGTTACAGGGAACTCTCAAGAGACCCAGTACTTC.

V gene TRBV5-6 combines with J gene TRBJ1-2, with 10 bases lining up with TRBD1. Trimming at V came to 4 bases and at J to 4 bases, leaving 7 bases not matched to a gene. Germline V gene lookup returns CDR1 SGHDT and CDR2 YYEEEE. CDR3 length equals 15 residues. In DNA form, the CDR3 reads TGTGCCAGCAGCCACTGGACAGGGGGGAGCTATGGCTACACCTTC. The encoded protein is CASSHWTGGSYGYTF. Looking up the rest from reference TRBV5-6 and TRBJ1-2 gives the full variable domain: DAGVTQSPTHLIKTRGQQVTLRCSPKSGHDTVSWYQQALGQGPQFIFQYYEEEERQRGNFPDRFSGHQFPNYSSELNVNALLLGDSALYLCASSHWTGGSYGYTFGSGTRLTVV.

The genes are TRBV29-1 and TRBJ1-4, with D tentatively TRBD1 (5 bases). The CDR3 covers 13 residues. CDR1 is SQVTM, CDR2 ANQGSEA, per germline. V was cut by 1 base and J by 7 bases, with 10 bases left in between. This CDR3 reads CSVEGGEVEKLFF. The CDR3 DNA is TGCAGCGTTGAAGGGGGGGAGGTTGAAAAACTGTTTTTT.

This clone appeared a single time. The gene calls are TRBV28 and TRBJ2-7; TRBD2 might be the D (5 bases). This CDR3 comprises 13 residues. The germline V gene has CDR1 MDHEN and CDR2 SYDVKM. Trimming cost V 8 bases and J 9 bases, with 20 bases left between them. The CDR3 nucleotides read TGTGCCAGCGGGATAGCGATCACCTCCGCGCAGTACTTC. Its protein product is CASGIAITSAQYF.

The chain is built from TRBV30 and TRBJ1-3; D perhaps matches TRBD1 (6 bases). The V gene's germline CDR1 is GTSNPN and CDR2 SVGIG (reference sequence). Between the trimmed V and J ends, which lost 0 bases and 0 bases, there was a span of 15 bases. The CDR3 has 17 residues. The CDR3 DNA reads as TGTGCCTGGAGTGTACCCCAGGGGATGATCTCTGGAAACACCATATATTTT. Protein product: CAWSVPQGMISGNTIYF.

This clone has a single count. The chain links TRBV5-1 to TRBJ1-4, with 7 bases that match TRBD1. From germline, CDR1 is SGHRS and CDR2 YFSETQ. With V trimmed by 0 bases and J by 6 bases, 5 bases remained unmatched. The CDR3 runs 15 residues. For the CDR3, the DNA is TGCGCCAGCAGCTTGGACAGGGGCCGGGATGAAAAACTGTTTTTT. This translates into CASSLDRGRDEKLFF.

CDR3 sequence (DNA): TGCAGCGGGAAGGAGGAGGGCGAGCAGTACTTC. Amino acid sequence: CSGKEEGEQYF. The chain joins TRBV29-1 to TRBJ2-7; D possibly corresponds to TRBD2 (6 bases). The CDR3 sequence is 11 residues long. Trimming took off 7 bases at V and 6 bases at J, with 13 bases between the two ends. Germline loops: CDR1 SQVTM, CDR2 ANQGSEA.